This TCR beta chain was identified in a study of blood T cell repertoires in COVID-19. Across the whole study: Acute and convalescent COVID-19 specimens originated in the United States, Italy and Spain.

The CDR3 covers 14 residues. Germline CDR1 is MGHRA and CDR2 is YSYEKL. Trimming pared 3 bases from V and 0 bases from J, leaving 8 bases between. A case of COVID-19 had been met by exposed participants within 2 weeks before study entry. In the original workflow: Quantification of nucleated cells was approximated via reference gene primer amplification. This table comes from immunoSEQ multiplex PCR, and its TCRdb copy is limited to in-frame clones, with some not included. V and J calls and clone size are given by that table; D and trimming were obtained from the DNA. The data show approximately 140,000 clones, around 90% seen once.

This clonotype originated in a woman between 40 and 50 years old who had been exposed to COVID-19. The genes are TRBV4-1 and TRBJ1-1; D is perhaps TRBD1 (5 bases). Sequencing was performed on PBMCs or T cells enriched from blood (not recorded which). The CDR3 region has the DNA TGCGCCAGCAGCCACGGACACATGAACACTGAAGCTTTCTTT. It codes for CASSHGHMNTEAFF.